This TCR beta chain derives from a study of OX40 agonist ivuxolimab in advanced cancers. The table lists this clone with a count of one. The table came from immunoSEQ multiplex PCR; TCRdb's copy has only in-frame clones and leaves some out. This table has tens of thousands of clones, over 80% appearing once. The CDR3 extends over 15 amino acids. Germline assignment: CDR1 MDHEN and CDR2 SYDVKM. Trimming took 2 bases from V and 7 from J, leaving 15 bases between them. The source was CD4+ or CD8+ T cells sorted from blood, collected in a trial of the OX40 agonist ivuxolimab. V usage is TRBV28 and J usage is TRBJ1-5, with unresolved D. This clonotype was sampled from an adult with an advanced solid tumor such as melanoma, head and neck, liver or kidney cancer. CDR3 region: CASSLKGAVGQPQHF. As DNA, the CDR3 is TGTGCCAGCAGTTTAAAGGGCGCGGTGGGACAGCCCCAGCATTTT.